What follows are 16 T cell receptor beta chains derived from one specimen sequenced in a study of regulatory T cells in long-lasting Graves disease. Sample time point: newly diagnosed GD, antithyroid drugs for less than 3 months. After RNA was extracted from PBMCs, the TCR library was made from it. Building the TCR beta libraries relied on iRepertoire HTBI primers, and CDR3 regions underwent Arm-PCR. From the multiplex PCR reads, TCRdb called clonotypes with MiXCR, one entry per CDR3 protein. The table has about 240,000 distinct CDR3 sequences, 20% seen once. The material was peripheral blood mononuclear cells (PBMCs), obtained at new diagnosis, from a patient treated with antithyroid drugs. Source of these receptors: a female donor with Graves disease.

This clonotype appeared many times. In nucleotides, the CDR3 is TGTGCCAGCAGTGAACAGGGGGGACGTAATGAAAAACTGTTTTTT. Its protein product is CASSEQGGRNEKLFF. The chain is built from TRBV6-1 and TRBJ1-4; 7 bases match TRBD1. J was trimmed by 4 bases and V by 2 bases; bases with no gene match: 4. Germline V gene sequence: CDR1 MNHNS, CDR2 SASEGT. The CDR3 covers 15 residues.

This clonotype was picked up many times. This chain links TRBV7-3 with TRBJ2-3; TRBD2 might be the D (5 bases). The CDR3 sequence is 14 residues long. The germline gives CDR1 SGHTA, CDR2 FQGTGA. Trimming took 5 bases from V and 4 from J, leaving 13 bases between them. The CDR3 loop reads CASSPGPGADTQYF. DNA for the CDR3: TGTGCCAGCAGCCCCGGCCCCGGGGCAGATACGCAGTATTTT.

Concerning this clonotype: A much larger clone differs from this one at a single base, so this may be a read error. This chain links TRBV20-1 with TRBJ2-5, with D hard to call. The CDR3 has 11 amino acids. The V gene's germline CDR1 is DFQATT and CDR2 SNEGSKA (reference sequence). The CDR3 sequence is CSGQVGEAQYF. The CDR3 coding sequence is TGCAGTGGTCAGGTCGGAGAGGCCCAGTACTTC.

A note on this clonotype: One junction end does not reproduce the germline sequence, and a read error may be involved. The J gene is TRBJ1-2, the V gene TRBV6-4; 10 bases line up with TRBD1. CDR1 MRHNA and CDR2 SNTAGT come from the germline V gene. This CDR3 comprises 14 residues. CDR3 in amino acids: CVSSLGQGDNGYTF. CDR3 DNA: TGTGTCAGCAGTCTCGGACAGGGGGATAATGGCTACACCTTC.

This clonotype was seen many times. This chain links TRBV5-5 with TRBJ1-2; D call uncertain. The CDR3 runs 14 residues. Deletions cut 0 bases from V and 5 bases from J, with 11 bases between. The V gene's germline CDR1 is SGHKS and CDR2 YYEKEE (reference sequence). The CDR3 DNA sequence: TGTGCCAGCAGCTTGGACAGCTGGGGATATGGCTACACCTTC. It codes for CASSLDSWGYGYTF.

In its sample, this clonotype was seen many times. V gene TRBV20-1 combines with J gene TRBJ2-3; a weak D match, TRBD2 (5 bases). The CDR3 consists of 15 residues. The V and J ends lost 1 base and 0 bases respectively, with 11 bases between them. The germline CDR1 and CDR2 sequences are DFQATT and SNEGSKA (reference sequence). The CDR3 nucleotides are TGCAGTGCTAGAGGAGGGTCCACTAGCACAGATACGCAGTATTTT. Residues: CSARGGSTSTDTQYF.

This clonotype is categorized as large. In DNA form, the CDR3 reads TGTGCCAGCAGCCAATTACGGGACAGGGATCCCTACAATGAGCAGTTCTTC. This gives the protein CASSQLRDRDPYNEQFF. V gene TRBV3-2 combines with J gene TRBJ2-1; TRBD1 reflects the table's D call only, with no check against the DNA. TRBV3-2 is a pseudogene locus. This CDR3 has 17 residues.

There are many counts of this clonotype. The chain recombines TRBV10-3 with TRBJ2-1; 8 bases are shared with TRBD2. Trimming at V came to 7 bases and at J to 2 bases, leaving 4 bases not matched to a gene. The CDR3 length is 14 residues. Germline loops: CDR1 ENHRY, CDR2 SYGVKD. The DNA for the CDR3 is TGTGCCATCAAACGGGGGGGCGCCTACAATGAGCAGTTCTTC. Its protein product is CAIKRGGAYNEQFF.

The rearrangement uses TRBV2 and TRBJ2-7; the match to TRBD2 covers 7 bases. J was trimmed by 3 bases and V by 2 bases; bases with no gene match: 13. From germline, CDR1 is SNHLY and CDR2 FYNNEI. This CDR3 has 17 amino acids. The CDR3 protein is CASSESALGRGLYEQYF. The DNA of the CDR3 is TGTGCCAGCAGTGAATCAGCCCTGGGGAGGGGACTCTACGAGCAGTACTTC.

In its sample, this clonotype was seen many times. The V gene is TRBV7-8, the J gene TRBJ2-7; 9 nucleotides align to TRBD1. CDR1 is SGHVS and CDR2 is FQNEAQ in the germline V gene. Germline trimming cut 5 bases from V and 7 bases from J; bases unmatched to any gene: 12. The CDR3 sequence is 15 residues long. The DNA of the CDR3 is TGTGCCAGCAGCCAGGGACAGGGTGGCTCGGGGGAGCAGTACTTC. Amino acids: CASSQGQGGSGEQYF.

Many counts were recorded for this clonotype. The junction and the germline gene differ at one end; a read error may be behind it. This chain uses TRBV5-1 with TRBJ1-1, with 10 positions matching TRBD1. The germline gives CDR1 SGHRS, CDR2 YFSETQ. This CDR3 is built from 16 residues. CDR3 coding DNA: TGTGCCAGCAGGGGGGACAGGGGTGCGATGAACACTGAAGCTTTCTTT. Amino acids: CASRGDRGAMNTEAFF.

There are many counts of this clonotype. The chain joins TRBV10-3 to TRBJ2-3; TRBD1 might be the D (6 bases). This CDR3 has 14 residues. V was shortened by 4 bases and J by 0 bases, with 8 bases between the two germline ends. Germline V gene data show CDR1 as ENHRY and CDR2 as SYGVKD. CDR3 loop: CAISAGQSTDTQYF. The DNA of the CDR3 is TGTGCCATCAGTGCCGGACAGAGCACAGATACGCAGTATTTT.

In this sample, this clonotype turned up many times. Here the CDR3 DNA reads TGTGCCAGCAAGGGGATGAGGAAAACTTTCTTT. It encodes CASKGMRKTFF. The gene calls are TRBV6-1 and TRBJ1-1; possibly TRBD1 for D (5 bases). The germline CDR1 and CDR2 sequences are MNHNS and SASEGT. Trimming pared 7 bases from V and 12 bases from J, leaving 15 bases between. The length of the CDR3 is 11 residues.

This clonotype was counted many times. The rearrangement uses TRBV2 and TRBJ2-3, with a tentative D call TRBD2 (6 bases). This CDR3 is built from 13 residues. With 8 bases removed from V and 2 bases from J, the gap between germline ends came to 11 bases. Per germline, CDR1 SNHLY and CDR2 FYNNEI. CDR3: CASRRGFTDTQYF. DNA of the CDR3: TGTGCCAGCCGACGGGGGTTCACAGATACGCAGTATTTT.

The chain has TRBV14 and TRBJ2-2; D might be TRBD1 (7 bases). From germline, CDR1 is SGHDN and CDR2 FVKESK. The CDR3 spans 15 residues. V was shortened by 6 bases and J by 1 base, with 12 bases between the two germline ends. DNA for the CDR3: TGTGCCAGCAGGGCAGGGGGGTTGAACACCGGGGAGCTGTTTTTT. The encoded protein is CASRAGGLNTGELFF.

In its sample, this clonotype was seen many times. The J gene is TRBJ1-4, the V gene TRBV30, with D maybe TRBD1 (6 bases). CDR3 size: 16 residues. V was pared by 0 bases and J by 8 bases, with 19 bases between. In germline, CDR1 is GTSNPN, CDR2 SVGIG (reference sequence). The CDR3 loop reads CAWSVPGTPGGEKLFF. CDR3 DNA sequence: TGTGCCTGGAGTGTACCCGGGACTCCCGGGGGCGAAAAACTGTTTTTT.